The 17 T cell receptor beta chains listed next were all sequenced from one sample in a study of cytomegalovirus exposure and HLA in healthy donors. Using immunoSEQ multiplex PCR, the repertoire was profiled, and TCRdb retains in-frame clones only, with some absent. The sample shows about 170,000 clones, approximately 89% of them seen only once. Sequenced material: PBMCs. The receptors originated from a woman aged 18-30 years in good health and CMV-seropositive.

V gene TRBV6-5 combines with J gene TRBJ1-1, with 10 bases matching TRBD1. J lost 5 bases, V lost 10 bases, and 7 bases had no gene match. The CDR3 loop spans 13 amino acids. The germline gives CDR1 MNHEY, CDR2 SVGAGI. The CDR3 region has the DNA TGTGCCACAACGGGACAGGGGTTTACTGAAGCTTTCTTT. Translating it yields CATTGQGFTEAFF.

The CDR3 sequence: CASSHGGSGIPEQYF. CDR3 nucleotide sequence: TGCGCCAGCAGCCATGGGGGTAGCGGGATTCCCGAGCAGTACTTC. The chain employs TRBV4-1 and TRBJ2-7, with 8 bases matching TRBD2. V was clipped by 3 bases and J by 6 bases; unmatched bases: 10. The CDR3 extends over 15 amino acids. Per the germline V gene, CDR1 is MGHRA and CDR2 is YSYEKL.

This chain joins TRBV27 and TRBJ2-2; unclear D gene. V dropped 5 bases and J dropped 0 bases, with 10 bases sitting between them. Germline lookup yields CDR1 MNHEY and CDR2 SMNVEV (reference sequence). The CDR3 totals 15 residues. CDR3 loop: CASSASYPNTGELFF. The DNA for the CDR3 is TGTGCCAGCAGTGCGAGTTACCCGAACACCGGGGAGCTGTTTTTT.

The V call is TRBV11-3, the J call TRBJ1-5; D gene ambiguous. Germline lookup yields CDR1 SGHNT and CDR2 YENEEA. This CDR3 region has 16 residues. V lost 4 bases and J 0 bases, leaving 13 bases between the germline ends. This CDR3 reads CASSSGVGDSNQPQHF. The CDR3, as DNA: TGTGCCAGCAGCTCGGGAGTTGGGGATAGCAATCAGCCCCAGCATTTT.

The chain is built from TRBV5-4 and TRBJ1-1, with TRBD1 as a possible D gene (6 bases). Between the trimmed V and J ends, which lost 9 bases and 5 bases, there was a span of 23 bases. CDR1 and CDR2 from the germline V gene are SGHNT and YYREEE (reference sequence). CDR3 size: 15 residues. The CDR3 DNA follows: TGTGCCACCACAGCAGTCAGGGGCGCGGAGACTGAAGCTTTCTTT. Protein sequence: CATTAVRGAETEAFF.

This rearrangement joins TRBV7-8 to TRBJ1-1; D gene unclear. CDR1 and CDR2 (germline): SGHVS, FQNEAQ. Trimming removed 6 bases at V and 3 bases at J, with 11 bases between. This CDR3 comprises 13 residues. CDR3 nucleotide sequence: TGTGCCAGCAGTCCAGGAACAGACACTGAAGCTTTCTTT. Translating gives CASSPGTDTEAFF.

The J gene is TRBJ1-2, the V gene TRBV9, with 7 nucleotides matching TRBD1. Per the germline V gene, CDR1 is SGDLS and CDR2 is YYNGEE. V lost 3 bases to trimming and J lost 4 bases; unmatched junction nucleotides: 9. The length of the CDR3 is 15 residues. The CDR3 protein is CASSGEGAPGYGYTF. DNA for the CDR3: TGTGCCAGCAGCGGAGAGGGGGCGCCGGGCTATGGCTACACCTTC.

The CDR3 here is CAISEVTFNQPQHF. As DNA, the CDR3 is TGTGCCATCAGTGAGGTCACTTTCAATCAGCCCCAGCATTTT. The rearrangement joins TRBV10-3 to TRBJ1-5; D gene ambiguous. This CDR3 has 14 residues. Trimming removed 2 bases at V and 3 bases at J, with 8 bases between. CDR1 is ENHRY and CDR2 is SYGVKD in the germline V gene.

The J gene is TRBJ1-5, the V gene TRBV15; 8 positions match TRBD1. CDR3 length: 16 residues. J was trimmed by 9 bases and V by 1 base; bases with no gene match: 11. Germline loops: CDR1 LNHNV, CDR2 YYDKDF (reference sequence). CDR3 loop: CATSRGGDRGLRPQHF. CDR3 sequence (DNA): TGTGCCACCAGCAGAGGTGGCGACAGGGGCCTAAGGCCCCAGCATTTT. The entire variable domain, with the rest obtained from reference TRBV15 and TRBJ1-5, is as follows: DAMVIQNPRYQVTQFGKPVTLSCSQTLNHNVMYWYQQKSSQAPKLLFHYYDKDFNNEADTPDNFQSRRPNTSFCFLDIRSPGLGDTAMYLCATSRGGDRGLRPQHFGDGTRLSIL.

The CDR3 sequence is CASSAGGRAPDTQYF. The CDR3 DNA follows: TGTGCCAGTAGTGCCGGCGGGAGAGCCCCAGATACGCAGTATTTT. This chain links TRBV19 with TRBJ2-3; 7 bases are shared with TRBD2. V shed 5 bases and J 4 bases; nucleotides not matched to a gene: 9. The CDR3 runs to 15 residues. Looked up from germline, CDR1 is LNHDA and CDR2 is SQIVND (reference sequence).

The chain carries TRBV29-1 and TRBJ1-5; perhaps TRBD1 as D (5 bases). The CDR3 contains 13 residues. Trimming stripped 4 bases from V and 2 bases from J, with 9 bases between. The germline V gene encodes CDR1 SQVTM and CDR2 ANQGSEA. Written as DNA, the CDR3 is TGCAGCGTTGTCGGCAGGGGCAATCAGCCCCAGCATTTT. Translating gives CSVVGRGNQPQHF.

This clone was counted a few times. The rearrangement joins TRBV10-2 to TRBJ2-7; 8 bases match TRBD2. Losses at the gene ends were 6 bases for V and 0 bases for J; bases not matched to a gene: 1. CDR1 and CDR2 from the germline V gene are WSHSY and SAAADI. The CDR3 runs to 13 residues. DNA for the CDR3: TGCGCCAGCAGGCTAGCGGGCTCCTACGAGCAGTACTTC. This codes for CASRLAGSYEQYF.

This clone showed up just once. The genes are TRBV9 and TRBJ2-5; D not resolved. Germline-derived CDR1 and CDR2 are SGDLS and YYNGEE. The V and J ends lost 0 bases and 3 bases respectively, with 9 bases between them. CDR3 length equals 14 residues. The CDR3 protein is CASSVGAVKETQYF. CDR3 coding DNA: TGTGCCAGCAGCGTAGGGGCAGTCAAAGAGACCCAGTACTTC.

The genes are TRBV19 and TRBJ1-2; D is uncertain. The germline V gene encodes CDR1 LNHDA and CDR2 SQIVND (reference sequence). The CDR3 is 13 residues long. Trimming took 10 bases from V and 4 from J, leaving 16 bases between them. In DNA, the CDR3 is TGTGCCACCCGCTGGGAGGCCAGCTATGGCTACACCTTC. As protein: CATRWEASYGYTF.

The gene calls are TRBV9 and TRBJ1-4; D ambiguous. This CDR3 has 15 residues. Trimming left V 4 bases short and J 8 bases short, with 18 bases between. In germline, CDR1 is SGDLS, CDR2 YYNGEE. CDR3 DNA: TGTGCCAGCAGCCCCTTGGTGATGGGAGAAGAAAAACTGTTTTTT. Encoded protein: CASSPLVMGEEKLFF. The entire variable domain, with the rest obtained from reference TRBV9 and TRBJ1-4, is as follows: DSGVTQTPKHLITATGQRVTLRCSPRSGDLSVYWYQQSLDQGLQFLIQYYNGEERAKGNILERFSAQQFPDLHSELNLSSLELGDSALYFCASSPLVMGEEKLFFGSGTQLSVL.

The DNA for the CDR3 is TGCGCCAGCAGTCAACTGCAGGACAGACGCTACGAGCAGTACTTC. It specifies CASSQLQDRRYEQYF. The chain is built from TRBV5-1 and TRBJ2-7, with D perhaps TRBD1 (6 bases). CDR1 is SGHRS, CDR2 YFSETQ, per germline. Trimming left V 5 bases short and J 3 bases short, with 18 bases between. This CDR3 has 15 amino acids.

The V gene is TRBV9, the J gene TRBJ2-3; TRBD2 aligns across 7 bases. The CDR3 has 16 amino acids. V dropped 4 bases and J dropped 0; count of bases not matched to a gene: 8. The V gene's germline CDR1 is SGDLS and CDR2 YYNGEE. The CDR3 sequence is CASSRDSGLSTDTQYF. The CDR3, as DNA: TGTGCCAGCAGCCGAGATAGCGGGTTGAGCACAGATACGCAGTATTTT.